This T cell receptor beta chain was captured in a study of blood T cells in healthy people across ages. PCR was performed a second time for about 7 to 12 cycles using a sample-barcoded 5' primer and a J-beta primer mix. Tags on each cDNA molecule came from a template-switch adaptor with 12 random nucleotides. Each CDR3 protein is one row after TCRdb ran MiXCR on the 5' RACE reads. The sample has some 1 million distinct CDR3 sequences; 35% to 55% are singletons. Germline V lookup: CDR1 SGHKS, CDR2 YYEKEE (reference sequence). There are 18 residues in the CDR3. J was trimmed by 4 bases and V by 0 bases; bases with no gene match: 7. This clonotype came up a few times.

Input material: blood. This receptor was taken from a woman in her sixties or seventies in good health. The chain couples TRBV5-5 to TRBJ2-3; TRBD2 agrees at 14 bases. This CDR3 is CASSLGLAGGPRADTQYF. The DNA of the CDR3 is TGTGCCAGCAGCTTGGGACTAGCGGGAGGGCCAAGAGCAGATACGCAGTATTTT.